A single sample is the source of the 14 T cell receptor beta chains below, sequenced in a study of T cell responses to AZD1222 COVID-19 vaccine. TCRdb keeps only in-frame clones here, not all; method: immunoSEQ multiplex PCR. The table records 170,000 or so clones, just over 90% of them present only once. Here the sequenced sample was peripheral blood, taken on day 0 of AZD1222 vaccination. Every receptor here comes from an adult in good health.

The chain has TRBV13 and TRBJ1-3, with D maybe TRBD1 (5 bases). CDR1 and CDR2 (germline): PRHDT, FYEKMQ (reference sequence). V lost 5 bases and J lost 4, with 12 bases in between. The CDR3 loop spans 14 amino acids. The CDR3 region is CASSLGKGGNTIYF. CDR3 coding DNA: TGTGCCAGCAGCCTGGGGAAGGGGGGAAACACCATATATTTT.

The genes are TRBV24-1 and TRBJ2-2; 11 positions match TRBD2. CDR3 size: 17 residues. CDR1 and CDR2 (germline): KGHDR, SFDVKD. Trimming removed 9 bases from V and 2 bases from J; junction bases left unmatched: 10. CDR3 DNA: TGTGCCACCCCCCGGAGACTAGCGGGACGTAACACCGGGGAGCTGTTTTTT. Protein product: CATPRRLAGRNTGELFF.

The rearrangement joins TRBV12-5 to TRBJ1-3; D remains unclear. Trimming left V 5 bases short and J 2 bases short, with 25 bases between. CDR1 and CDR2 from the germline V gene are LGHNT and FRNRAP. CDR3 length: 19 residues. CDR3 amino acids: CASGPLQVRLNDTGNTIYF. DNA of the CDR3: TGTGCTAGTGGTCCTCTTCAGGTCCGCCTGAACGACACTGGAAACACCATATATTTT.

The CDR3 DNA is TGTGCCAGCAGAGGAACCTCTGGAAACACCATATATTTT. Protein sequence: CASRGTSGNTIYF. The rearrangement uses TRBV9 and TRBJ1-3; no reliable D call. This CDR3 spans 13 amino acids. Germline assignment: CDR1 SGDLS and CDR2 YYNGEE. The V end was cut by 5 bases, the J end by 0 bases, with 6 bases between. The full variable domain, completed using reference TRBV9 and TRBJ1-3, is DSGVTQTPKHLITATGQRVTLRCSPRSGDLSVYWYQQSLDQGLQFLIQYYNGEERAKGNILERFSAQQFPDLHSELNLSSLELGDSALYFCASRGTSGNTIYFGEGSWLTVV.

The chain employs TRBV7-9 and TRBJ2-3, with D unresolved. The CDR3 consists of 12 residues. The V gene's germline CDR1 is SEHNR and CDR2 FQNEAQ (reference sequence). V was shortened by 3 bases and J by 4 bases, with 5 bases between the two germline ends. CDR3 residues: CASSFGADTQYF. The DNA for the CDR3 is TGTGCCAGCAGCTTTGGAGCAGATACGCAGTATTTT.

This chain joins TRBV4-2 and TRBJ1-2; 7 bases match TRBD1. The trim removed 0 bases at V and 4 bases at J, leaving 5 bases unmatched. Germline V lookup: CDR1 LGHNA, CDR2 YNFKEQ. The CDR3 is made up of 15 amino acids. CDR3 bases: TGTGCCAGCAGCCAAGAGTTGGGACAGAGCTATGGCTACACCTTC. Amino acid sequence: CASSQELGQSYGYTF.

The chain uses TRBV12-3 or TRBV12-4 and TRBJ1-1, with D uncertain. The CDR3 is 13 residues long. Trimming cost V 4 bases and J 5 bases, with 11 bases left between them. CDR3 in DNA: TGTGCCAGCAGTTCATTCCTTTTAACTGAAGCTTTCTTT. Its protein is CASSSFLLTEAFF.

This clone was picked up a small number of times. For the CDR3, the DNA is TGTGCCAGCAGCCCCCGACTAGCGCCTAGCACAGATACGCAGTATTTT. Protein sequence: CASSPRLAPSTDTQYF. This chain joins TRBV7-3 and TRBJ2-3, with 8 bases fitting TRBD2. The CDR3 is made up of 16 amino acids. The ends lost 5 bases at V and 0 bases at J; junction bases unmatched: 7. Germline assignment: CDR1 SGHTA and CDR2 FQGTGA.

This clone was seen only once. The V call is TRBV6-5, the J call TRBJ2-1, with D perhaps TRBD1 or TRBD2 (7 bases each). Between the trimmed V and J ends, which lost 6 bases and 4 bases, there was a span of 13 bases. The V gene's germline CDR1 is MNHEY and CDR2 SVGAGI. The CDR3 is 14 residues long. The CDR3 nucleotides are TGTGCCAGCAGGGGCCAGGGGGGGTACAATGAGCAGTTCTTC. Its translation is CASRGQGGYNEQFF.

The chain is built from TRBV9 and TRBJ2-1; D unresolved. Germline values: CDR1 SGDLS, CDR2 YYNGEE. V gave up 4 bases and J gave up 7 bases, with 9 bases separating them. The CDR3 runs 12 residues. The CDR3 sequence: CASSPLENEQFF. CDR3 DNA: TGTGCCAGCAGCCCCTTGGAGAATGAGCAGTTCTTC.

J is TRBJ2-1 and V is TRBV5-5; 8 bases map to TRBD2. Trimming cost V 1 base and J 3 bases; bases outside gene matches: 3. CDR1 is SGHKS and CDR2 is YYEKEE in the germline V gene (reference sequence). This CDR3 is 15 amino acids long. CDR3 coding DNA: TGTGCCAGCAGCTTGTTTCTAGCGGGCTACAATGAGCAGTTCTTC. This codes for CASSLFLAGYNEQFF.

The chain couples TRBV14 to TRBJ2-3, with 8 bases fitting TRBD1. CDR1 is SGHDN and CDR2 is FVKESK in the germline V gene. The CDR3 runs to 17 residues. Trimming removed 2 bases from V and 0 bases from J; junction bases left unmatched: 7. The CDR3 DNA reads TGTGCCAGCAGCCAAAGACAGGGGCGTCCTAGCACAGATACGCAGTATTTT. This sequence encodes CASSQRQGRPSTDTQYF.

This rearrangement joins TRBV7-2 to TRBJ1-4; weak D call: TRBD1 (6 bases). This CDR3 has 16 residues. The germline V gene has CDR1 SGHTA and CDR2 FQGNSA. Trimming took off 5 bases at V and 5 bases at J, with 18 bases between the two ends. CDR3 coding DNA: TGTGCCAGCAGCCTGAATTCAGGGGCGGGGAATGAAAAACTGTTTTTT. This codes for CASSLNSGAGNEKLFF. Together with reference TRBV7-2 and TRBJ1-4, the CDR3 gives the full variable domain: GAGVSQSPSNKVTEKGKDVELRCDPISGHTALYWYRQSLGQGLEFLIYFQGNSAPDKSGLPSDRFSAERTGGSVSTLTIQRTQQEDSAVYLCASSLNSGAGNEKLFFGSGTQLSVL.

The chain uses TRBV18 and TRBJ2-7, with 9 nucleotides matching TRBD1. The germline gives CDR1 KGHSH, CDR2 LQKENI. There are 17 residues in the CDR3. Trimming at V came to 4 bases and at J to 1 base, leaving 11 bases not matched to a gene. The CDR3 bases are TGTGCCAGCTCACTTCAATTAGCCGGGACAGGGTCCTACGAGCAGTACTTC. The encoded protein is CASSLQLAGTGSYEQYF. The full variable domain, in which reference TRBV18 and TRBJ2-7 provide the parts outside the CDR3, is NAGVMQNPRHLVRRRGQEARLRCSPMKGHSHVYWYRQLPEEGLKFMVYLQKENIIDESGMPKERFSAEFPKEGPSILRIQQVVRGDSAAYFCASSLQLAGTGSYEQYFGPGTRLTVT.